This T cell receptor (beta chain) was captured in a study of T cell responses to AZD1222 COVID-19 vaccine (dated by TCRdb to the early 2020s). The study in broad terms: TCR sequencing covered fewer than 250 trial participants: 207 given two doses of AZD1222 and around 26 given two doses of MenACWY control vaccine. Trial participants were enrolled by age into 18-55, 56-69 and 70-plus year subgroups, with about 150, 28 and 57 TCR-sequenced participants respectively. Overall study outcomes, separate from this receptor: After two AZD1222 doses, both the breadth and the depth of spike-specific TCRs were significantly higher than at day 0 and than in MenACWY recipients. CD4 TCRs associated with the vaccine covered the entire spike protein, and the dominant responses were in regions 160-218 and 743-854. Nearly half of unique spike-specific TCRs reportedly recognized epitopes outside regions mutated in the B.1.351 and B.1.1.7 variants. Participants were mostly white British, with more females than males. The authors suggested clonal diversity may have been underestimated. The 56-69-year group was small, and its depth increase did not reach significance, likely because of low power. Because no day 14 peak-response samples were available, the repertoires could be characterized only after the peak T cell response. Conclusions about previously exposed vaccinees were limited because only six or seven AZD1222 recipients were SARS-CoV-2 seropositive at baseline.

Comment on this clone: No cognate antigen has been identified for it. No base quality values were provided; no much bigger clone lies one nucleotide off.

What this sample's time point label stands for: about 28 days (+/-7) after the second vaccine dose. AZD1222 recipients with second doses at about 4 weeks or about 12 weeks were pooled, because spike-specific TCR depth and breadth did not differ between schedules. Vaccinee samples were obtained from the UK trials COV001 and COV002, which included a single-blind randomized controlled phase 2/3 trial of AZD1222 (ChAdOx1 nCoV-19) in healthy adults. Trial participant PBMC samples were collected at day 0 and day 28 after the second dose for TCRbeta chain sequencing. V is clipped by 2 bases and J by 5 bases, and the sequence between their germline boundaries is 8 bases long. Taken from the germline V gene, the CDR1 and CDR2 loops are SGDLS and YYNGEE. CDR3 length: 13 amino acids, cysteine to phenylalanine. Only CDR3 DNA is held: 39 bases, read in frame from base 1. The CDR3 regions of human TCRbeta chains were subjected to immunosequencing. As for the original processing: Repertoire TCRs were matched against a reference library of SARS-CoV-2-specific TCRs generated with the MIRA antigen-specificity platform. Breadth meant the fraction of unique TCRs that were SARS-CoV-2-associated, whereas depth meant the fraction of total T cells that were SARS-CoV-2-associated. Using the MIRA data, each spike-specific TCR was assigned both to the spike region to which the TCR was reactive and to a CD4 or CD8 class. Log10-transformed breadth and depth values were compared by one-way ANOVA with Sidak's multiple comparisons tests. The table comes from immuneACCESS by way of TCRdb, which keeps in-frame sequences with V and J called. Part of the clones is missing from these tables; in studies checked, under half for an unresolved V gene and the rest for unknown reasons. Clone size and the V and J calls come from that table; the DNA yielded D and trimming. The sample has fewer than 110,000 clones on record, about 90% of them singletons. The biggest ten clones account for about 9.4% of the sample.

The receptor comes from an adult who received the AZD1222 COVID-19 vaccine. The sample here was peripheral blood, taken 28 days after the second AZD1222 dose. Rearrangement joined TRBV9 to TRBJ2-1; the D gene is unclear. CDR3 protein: CASSVVGHNEQFF. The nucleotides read TGTGCCAGCAGCGTGGTGGGCCACAATGAGCAGTTCTTC.